One and the same sample provided the 3 T cell receptor beta chains below, sequenced in a study of blood T cell repertoires in COVID-19. Data came from immunoSEQ multiplex PCR; TCRdb stores just in-frame clones and leaves some out. In the table there are 120,000 to 150,000 clones, 70% to 85% of which are singletons. The sample taken for sequencing was peripheral blood. The receptors here all came from a woman of 80 years or more in a cohort sampled during active or convalescent COVID-19.

The rearrangement links TRBV2 to TRBJ2-7; D not resolved. Deletions cut 6 bases from V and 4 bases from J, with 7 bases between. Germline CDR1 reads SNHLY; CDR2 reads FYNNEI. CDR3 length: 11 residues. The CDR3 protein is CASRERYEQYV. CDR3 nucleotides: TGTGCCAGCAGGGAGAGATACGAGCAGTACGTC.

The chain couples TRBV5-1 to TRBJ1-5, with no clear D. Germline-derived CDR1 and CDR2 are SGHRS and YFSETQ. The CDR3 loop spans 11 amino acids. With 3 bases removed from V and 7 bases from J, the gap between germline ends came to 5 bases. The CDR3 reads CASSWRQPQHF. The CDR3, as DNA: TGCGCCAGCAGCTGGAGGCAGCCCCAGCATTTT.

This clone was found once. V gene TRBV5-1 combines with J gene TRBJ2-7; TRBD1 agrees at 7 bases. This CDR3 comprises 12 residues. The trim removed 5 bases at V and 3 bases at J, leaving 2 bases unmatched. Per germline, CDR1 SGHRS and CDR2 YFSETQ. Written as DNA, the CDR3 is TGCGCCAGCAGGAGGGACAGCTACGAGCAGTACGTC. It codes for CASRRDSYEQYV.